The entry below describes one TCR beta chain. The antigen is unknown. The authors reverse transcribed all of the isolated RNA, so sequencing captured expressed TCRB transcripts. Repertoires were generated with immunoSEQ multiplex PCR, while TCRdb's copy carries only in-frame clones and drops some. The sample has 500,000 to 650,000 clones, roughly 12% seen once. Germline CDR1 SGHVS, CDR2 FQNEAQ. V lost 4 bases, J lost 8 bases, and 12 bases lay in between. The CDR3 loop spans 13 amino acids. There was one heparinised blood draw per donor, averaging around 100 mL. This record comes from a study of beta chain features in type 1 diabetes. Findings and caveats of the study: Shortening that was moderate but significant affected the TCRB CDR3s of Type 1 diabetes patients in all four CD4+ subsets.

This chain links TRBV7-8 with TRBJ2-1; D is possibly TRBD2 (6 bases). This receptor was taken from a man in his thirties or forties with type 1 diabetes. Sequenced: naive CD4+ T cells from blood. CDR3 region: CASSSHRGDEQFF. The CDR3 coding sequence is TGTGCCAGCAGCTCTCACCGCGGGGATGAGCAGTTCTTC.